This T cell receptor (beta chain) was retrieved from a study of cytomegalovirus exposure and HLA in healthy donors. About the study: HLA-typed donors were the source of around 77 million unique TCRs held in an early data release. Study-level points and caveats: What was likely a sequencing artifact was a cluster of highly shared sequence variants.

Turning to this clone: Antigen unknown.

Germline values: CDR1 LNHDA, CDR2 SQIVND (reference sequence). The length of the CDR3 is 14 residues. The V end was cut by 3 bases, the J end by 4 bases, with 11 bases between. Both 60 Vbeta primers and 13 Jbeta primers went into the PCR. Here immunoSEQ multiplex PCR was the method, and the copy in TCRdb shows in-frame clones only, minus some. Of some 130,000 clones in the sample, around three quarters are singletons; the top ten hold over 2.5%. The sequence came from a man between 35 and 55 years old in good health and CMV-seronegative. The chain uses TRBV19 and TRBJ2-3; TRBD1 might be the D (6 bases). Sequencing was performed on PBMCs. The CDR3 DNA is TGTGCCAGTAGTATTTCCAGGGGTGCAGATACGCAGTATTTT. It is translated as CASSISRGADTQYF.